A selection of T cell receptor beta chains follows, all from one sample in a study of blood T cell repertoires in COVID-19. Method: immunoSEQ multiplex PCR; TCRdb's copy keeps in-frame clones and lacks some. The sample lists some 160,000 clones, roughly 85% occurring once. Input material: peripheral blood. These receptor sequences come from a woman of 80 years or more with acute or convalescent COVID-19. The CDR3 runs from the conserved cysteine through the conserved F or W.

CDR3: CASIRDRGNQPQHF
J: TRBJ1-5
V: TRBV28

CDR3: CASSPTREGNYGYTF
J: TRBJ1-2
V: TRBV18

CDR3: CATSREISGNEQFF
J: TRBJ2-1
V: TRBV15

CDR3: CASSLGTTQRDNSPLHF
J: TRBJ1-6
V: TRBV28

CDR3: CASSPPGGQGAGEQYF
J: TRBJ2-7
V: TRBV18

CDR3: CASSYSLNTEAFF
J: TRBJ1-1
V: TRBV6-6

CDR3: CASSNEPESEQFF
J: TRBJ2-1
V: TRBV12-3/TRBV12-4

CDR3: CASSLLSVQQFGYTF
J: TRBJ1-2
V: TRBV28

CDR3: CASSPPEREVYNEQFF
J: TRBJ2-1
V: TRBV11-1

CDR3: CSVDGTGRIQPQHF
J: TRBJ1-5
V: TRBV29-1

CDR3: CASSKSGGKTYEQYF
J: TRBJ2-7
V: TRBV28

CDR3: CASSEVLAGVLDTQYF
J: TRBJ2-3
V: TRBV6-1

CDR3: CASSLWAQETQYF
J: TRBJ2-5
V: TRBV7-2

CDR3: CASSRLRPGHLNYNEQFF
J: TRBJ2-1
V: TRBV6-2/TRBV6-3

CDR3: CASSPGRDTQYF
J: TRBJ2-3
V: TRBV7-6

CDR3: CASSMLGENEKLFF
J: TRBJ1-4
V: TRBV19

CDR3: CASSPQRRSDTQYF
J: TRBJ2-3
V: TRBV27

CDR3: CASSPRWDRAEAFF
J: TRBJ1-1
V: TRBV6-5

CDR3: CASSLISGTGIYEQYF
J: TRBJ2-7
V: TRBV27

CDR3: CASSLRPGLAETYEQYF
J: TRBJ2-7
V: TRBV7-9

CDR3: CASSLGQMTGAQYF
J: TRBJ2-7
V: TRBV7-8

CDR3: CASSGSGPPSGANVLTF
J: TRBJ2-6
V: TRBV25-1

CDR3: CASSLAPQETQYF
J: TRBJ2-5
V: TRBV5-4

CDR3: CASIHILALGGPYGYTF
J: TRBJ1-2
V: TRBV23-1

CDR3: CATSRDLGHSNQPQHF
J: TRBJ1-5
V: TRBV15

CDR3: CALGGGNQPQHF
J: TRBJ1-5
V: TRBV7-9

CDR3: CASRPIRSGSTDTQYF
J: TRBJ2-3
V: TRBV19

CDR3: CASSSIGRANEKLFF
J: TRBJ1-4
V: TRBV7-9

CDR3: CAISMTGRSNQPQHF
J: TRBJ1-5
V: TRBV10-3

CDR3: CASSLVGGRQRREKLFF
J: TRBJ1-4
V: TRBV11-2

CDR3: CASSSGTGIDTQYF
J: TRBJ2-3
V: TRBV27

CDR3: CASSDLLAPIF
J: TRBJ2-1
V: TRBV6-1

CDR3: CASSHSNTDTQYF
J: TRBJ2-3
V: TRBV3-1/TRBV3-2

CDR3: CASRQGQALYEQYF
J: TRBJ2-7
V: TRBV5-1

CDR3: CASRTRTGEETQYF
J: TRBJ2-5
V: TRBV3-1/TRBV3-2

CDR3: CASSTRSTLGQWSNIQYF
J: TRBJ2-4
V: TRBV19

CDR3: CASSLRGDSGNTIYF
J: TRBJ1-3
V: TRBV5-5

CDR3: CASRTRSSGGYEQYF
J: TRBJ2-7
V: TRBV6-5

CDR3: CASSLEPPGAGNTIYF
J: TRBJ1-3
V: TRBV7-9

CDR3: CSVRTGADSGNTIYF
J: TRBJ1-3
V: TRBV29-1

CDR3: CASSGTSGRGFTDTQYF
J: TRBJ2-3
V: TRBV19

CDR3: CAISGEGEQYF
J: TRBJ2-7
V: TRBV10-3

CDR3: CASSPSGYEQYF
J: TRBJ2-7
V: TRBV7-8

CDR3: CASSFSGVRPSYNEQFF
J: TRBJ2-1
V: TRBV27

CDR3: CASSWGGNTEAFF
J: TRBJ1-1
V: TRBV27

CDR3: CASSQVDRTAFF
J: TRBJ1-1
V: TRBV3-1/TRBV3-2

CDR3: CASSDYLYNEQFF
J: TRBJ2-1
V: TRBV2

CDR3: CASSQDFPGVTNEKLFF
J: TRBJ1-4
V: TRBV4-1

CDR3: CASSLDVGQNYGYTF
J: TRBJ1-2
V: TRBV5-1

CDR3: CASSQGRVGDYGYIF
J: TRBJ1-2
V: TRBV4-3

CDR3: CASSIGVGHTGQPQHF
J: TRBJ1-5
V: TRBV19